This entry describes one T cell receptor beta chain. The CDR3 is made up of 15 amino acids. CDR1 and CDR2 from the germline V gene are SGHVS and FNYEAQ. Trimming removed 8 bases from V and 0 bases from J, with 14 bases in between. Per the study methods: Using reference gene primer amplification, nucleated cell counts were estimated. Assay used: immunoSEQ multiplex PCR; TCRdb lists only in-frame clones, some missing. V and J calls and clone size are those listed in that table; D and trimming were worked out from the DNA. The sample lists more than 250,000 clones, over 75% occurring once. This record comes from a study of blood T cell repertoires in COVID-19. Looking at the study overall: COVID-19 samples from acute and convalescent phases originated in the United States, Italy and Spain. PBMCs, B-cell-depleted T cells, or T cells provided the cDNA or gDNA that made up the material.

The specimen was peripheral blood. The clonotype originates from a man in his fifties or sixties with active or convalescent COVID-19. The chain combines TRBV7-6 with TRBJ2-1; possible D gene TRBD1, 5 bases. CDR3 in amino acids: CASAPGAHSYNEQFF. The CDR3 DNA reads as TGTGCCAGCGCCCCTGGGGCCCACTCCTACAATGAGCAGTTCTTC.